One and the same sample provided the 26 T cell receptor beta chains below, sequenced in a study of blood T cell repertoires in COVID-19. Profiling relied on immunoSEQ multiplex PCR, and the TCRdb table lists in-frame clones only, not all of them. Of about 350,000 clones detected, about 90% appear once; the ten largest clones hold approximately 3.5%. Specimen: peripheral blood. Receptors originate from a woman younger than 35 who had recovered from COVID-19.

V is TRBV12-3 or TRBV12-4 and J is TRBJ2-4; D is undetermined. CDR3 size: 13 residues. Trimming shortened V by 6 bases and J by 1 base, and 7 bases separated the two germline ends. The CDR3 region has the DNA TGTGCCAGCAGCCCCGAGGCCAAAAACATTCAGTACTTC. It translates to CASSPEAKNIQYF.

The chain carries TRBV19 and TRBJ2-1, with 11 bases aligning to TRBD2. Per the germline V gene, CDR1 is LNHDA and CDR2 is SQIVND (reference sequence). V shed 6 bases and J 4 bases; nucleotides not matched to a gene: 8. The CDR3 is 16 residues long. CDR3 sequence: CASRKLAGDSYNEQFF. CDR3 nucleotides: TGTGCCAGTAGGAAACTAGCGGGAGACAGTTACAATGAGCAGTTCTTC.

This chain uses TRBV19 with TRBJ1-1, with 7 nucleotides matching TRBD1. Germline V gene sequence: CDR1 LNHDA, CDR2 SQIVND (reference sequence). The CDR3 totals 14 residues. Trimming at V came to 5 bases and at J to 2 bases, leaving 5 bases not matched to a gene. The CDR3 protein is CASSFRDSNTEAFF. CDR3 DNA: TGTGCCAGTAGTTTCCGGGACAGCAACACTGAAGCTTTCTTT.

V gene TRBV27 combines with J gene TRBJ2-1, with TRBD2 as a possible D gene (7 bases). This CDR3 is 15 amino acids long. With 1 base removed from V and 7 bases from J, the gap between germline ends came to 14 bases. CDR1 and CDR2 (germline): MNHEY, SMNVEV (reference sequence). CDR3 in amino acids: CASSLWGGPGNEQFF. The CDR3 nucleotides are TGTGCCAGCAGTTTATGGGGGGGGCCTGGGAATGAGCAGTTCTTC.

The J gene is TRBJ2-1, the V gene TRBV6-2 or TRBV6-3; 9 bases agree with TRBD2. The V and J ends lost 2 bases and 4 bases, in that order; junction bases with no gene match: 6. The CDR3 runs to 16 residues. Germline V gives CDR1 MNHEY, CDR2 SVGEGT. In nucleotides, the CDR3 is TGTGCCAGCAGTTACCCCCGACTAGCGGCATACAATGAGCAGTTCTTC. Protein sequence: CASSYPRLAAYNEQFF.

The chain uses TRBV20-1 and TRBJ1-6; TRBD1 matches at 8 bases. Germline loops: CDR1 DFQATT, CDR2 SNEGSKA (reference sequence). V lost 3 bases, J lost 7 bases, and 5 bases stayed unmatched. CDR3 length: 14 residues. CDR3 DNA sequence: TGCAGTGCTAGTTCCAGGGGGCTAAATTCACCCCTCCACTTT. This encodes CSASSRGLNSPLHF.

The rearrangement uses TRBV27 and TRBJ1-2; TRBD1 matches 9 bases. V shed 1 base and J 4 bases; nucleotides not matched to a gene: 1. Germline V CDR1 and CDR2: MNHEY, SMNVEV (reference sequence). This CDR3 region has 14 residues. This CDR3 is CASSLLTGGYGYTF. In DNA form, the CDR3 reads TGTGCCAGCAGTTTATTGACAGGGGGCTATGGCTACACCTTC.

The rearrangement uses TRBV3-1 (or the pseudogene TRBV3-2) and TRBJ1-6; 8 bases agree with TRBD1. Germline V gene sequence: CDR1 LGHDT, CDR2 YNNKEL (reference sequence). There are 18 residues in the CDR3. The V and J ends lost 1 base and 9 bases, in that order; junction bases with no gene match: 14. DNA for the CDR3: TGTGCCAGCAGCCAAGGTACAACAGGGGGTGGTTTGAGTTCACCCCTCCACTTT. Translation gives CASSQGTTGGGLSSPLHF.

CDR3 region: CSVEKGGMNTEAFF. CDR3 coding DNA: TGCAGCGTTGAAAAGGGGGGGATGAACACTGAAGCTTTCTTT. The V call is TRBV29-1, the J call TRBJ1-1; the D gene is possibly TRBD1 (6 bases). The V gene's germline CDR1 is SQVTM and CDR2 ANQGSEA. Trimming stripped 2 bases from V and 0 bases from J, with 10 bases between. The CDR3 is 14 residues long. The whole variable domain, filled in from reference TRBV29-1 and TRBJ1-1, reads SAVISQKPSRDICQRGTSLTIQCQVDSQVTMMFWYRQQPGQSLTLIATANQGSEATYESGFVIDKFPISRPNLTFSTLTVSNMSPEDSSIYLCSVEKGGMNTEAFFGQGTRLTVV.

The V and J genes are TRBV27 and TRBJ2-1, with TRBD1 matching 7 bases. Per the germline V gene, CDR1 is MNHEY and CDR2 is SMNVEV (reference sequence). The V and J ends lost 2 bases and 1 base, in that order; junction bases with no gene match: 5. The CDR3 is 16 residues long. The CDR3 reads CASSLRGGASYNEQFF. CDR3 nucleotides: TGTGCCAGCAGTTTAAGAGGGGGCGCATCCTACAATGAGCAGTTCTTC.

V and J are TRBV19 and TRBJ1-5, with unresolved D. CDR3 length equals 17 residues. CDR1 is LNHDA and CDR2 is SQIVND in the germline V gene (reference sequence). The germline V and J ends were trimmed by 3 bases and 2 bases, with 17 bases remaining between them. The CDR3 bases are TGTGCCAGTAGTATGCGAAGGCCTGGAGGTGGCAATCAGCCCCAGCATTTT. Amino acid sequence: CASSMRRPGGGNQPQHF.

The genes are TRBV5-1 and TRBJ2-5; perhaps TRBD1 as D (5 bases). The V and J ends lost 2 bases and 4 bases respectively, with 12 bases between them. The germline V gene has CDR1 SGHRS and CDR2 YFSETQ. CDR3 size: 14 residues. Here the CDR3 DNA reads TGCGCCAGCAGCTTATCCAGGGCGATAGAGACCCAGTACTTC. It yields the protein CASSLSRAIETQYF. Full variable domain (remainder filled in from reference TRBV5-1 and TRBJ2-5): KAGVTQTPRYLIKTRGQQVTLSCSPISGHRSVSWYQQTPGQGLQFLFEYFSETQRNKGNFPGRFSGRQFSNSRSEMNVSTLELGDSALYLCASSLSRAIETQYFGPGTRLLVL.

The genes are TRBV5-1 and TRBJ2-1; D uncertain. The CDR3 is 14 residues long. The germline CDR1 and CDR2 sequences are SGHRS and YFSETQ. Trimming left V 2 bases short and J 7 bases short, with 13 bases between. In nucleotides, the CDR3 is TGCGCCAGCAGCTTTACCGACGGGTGGAATGAGCAGTTCTTC. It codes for CASSFTDGWNEQFF. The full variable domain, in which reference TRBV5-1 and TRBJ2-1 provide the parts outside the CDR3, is KAGVTQTPRYLIKTRGQQVTLSCSPISGHRSVSWYQQTPGQGLQFLFEYFSETQRNKGNFPGRFSGRQFSNSRSEMNVSTLELGDSALYLCASSFTDGWNEQFFGPGTRLTVL.

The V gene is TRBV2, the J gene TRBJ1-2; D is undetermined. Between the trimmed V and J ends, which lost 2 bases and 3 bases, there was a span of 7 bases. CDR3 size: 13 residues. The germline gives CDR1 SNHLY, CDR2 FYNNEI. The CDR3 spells CASSESVYYGYTF. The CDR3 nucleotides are TGTGCCAGCAGTGAAAGCGTATACTATGGCTACACCTTC.

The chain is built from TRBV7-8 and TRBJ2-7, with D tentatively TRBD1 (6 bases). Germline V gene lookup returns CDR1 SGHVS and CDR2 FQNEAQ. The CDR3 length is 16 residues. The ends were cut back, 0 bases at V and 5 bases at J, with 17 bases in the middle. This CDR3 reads CASSLAPGRGVNEQYV. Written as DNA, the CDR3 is TGTGCCAGCAGCTTAGCGCCGGGCAGGGGAGTCAACGAGCAGTACGTC.

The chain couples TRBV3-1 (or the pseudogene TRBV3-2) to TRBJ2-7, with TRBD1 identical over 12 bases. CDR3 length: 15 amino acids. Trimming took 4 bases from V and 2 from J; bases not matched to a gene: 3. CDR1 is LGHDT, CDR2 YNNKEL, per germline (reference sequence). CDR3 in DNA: TGTGCCAGCAGCCCGGGACAGGGGGCCGCCTACGAGCAGTACGTC. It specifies CASSPGQGAAYEQYV.

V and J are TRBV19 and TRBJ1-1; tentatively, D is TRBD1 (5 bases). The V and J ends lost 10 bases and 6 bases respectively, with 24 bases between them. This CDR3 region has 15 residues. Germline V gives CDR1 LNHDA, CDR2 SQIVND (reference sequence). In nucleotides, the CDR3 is TGTGCCACCCTATGGAGGGACCCCCTTAGGGCTGAAGCTTTCTTT. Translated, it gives CATLWRDPLRAEAFF.

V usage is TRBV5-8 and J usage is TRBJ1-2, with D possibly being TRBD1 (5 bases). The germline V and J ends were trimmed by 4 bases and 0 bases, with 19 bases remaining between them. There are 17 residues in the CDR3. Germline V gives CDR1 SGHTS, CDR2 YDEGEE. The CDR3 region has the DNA TGTGCCAGCAGCCTTTGGGGGGGGGACCCTCCTAACTATGGCTACACCTTC. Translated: CASSLWGGDPPNYGYTF.

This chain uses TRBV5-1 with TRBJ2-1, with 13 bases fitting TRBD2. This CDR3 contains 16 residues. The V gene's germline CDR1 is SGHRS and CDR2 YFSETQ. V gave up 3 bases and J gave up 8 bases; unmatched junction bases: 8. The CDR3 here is CASSSPRTSGSHEQFF. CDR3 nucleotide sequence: TGCGCCAGCAGCTCGCCCCGGACTAGCGGGAGCCATGAGCAGTTCTTC.

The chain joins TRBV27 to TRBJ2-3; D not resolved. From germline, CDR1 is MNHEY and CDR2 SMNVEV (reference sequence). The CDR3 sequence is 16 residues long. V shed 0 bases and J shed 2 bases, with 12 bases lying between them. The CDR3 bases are TGTGCCAGCAGTTTATCGACTCCCCGGAACACAGATACGCAGTATTTT. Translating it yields CASSLSTPRNTDTQYF.

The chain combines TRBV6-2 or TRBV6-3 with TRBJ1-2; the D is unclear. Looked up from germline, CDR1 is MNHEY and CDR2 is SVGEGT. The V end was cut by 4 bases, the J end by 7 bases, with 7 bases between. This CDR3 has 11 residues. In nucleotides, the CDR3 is TGTGCCAGCAGTTCGGGAAGTGGCTACACCTTC. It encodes CASSSGSGYTF.

The CDR3 sequence: CASSFSVTGNNSPLHF. CDR3 bases: TGTGCCAGCAGCTTTTCAGTGACGGGGAATAATTCACCCCTCCACTTT. V and J are TRBV5-6 and TRBJ1-6; D gene uncertain. The CDR3 totals 16 residues. Germline-derived CDR1 and CDR2 are SGHDT and YYEEEE. V lost 2 bases and J lost 5, with 14 bases in between. The full variable domain, in which reference TRBV5-6 and TRBJ1-6 provide the parts outside the CDR3, is DAGVTQSPTHLIKTRGQQVTLRCSPKSGHDTVSWYQQALGQGPQFIFQYYEEEERQRGNFPDRFSGHQFPNYSSELNVNALLLGDSALYLCASSFSVTGNNSPLHFGNGTRLTVT.

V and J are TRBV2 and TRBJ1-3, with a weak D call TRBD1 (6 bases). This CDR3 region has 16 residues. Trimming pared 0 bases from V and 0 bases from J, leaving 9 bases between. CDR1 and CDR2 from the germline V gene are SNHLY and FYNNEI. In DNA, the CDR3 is TGTGCCAGCAGTGAAGCGGGGGCAGGCTCTGGAAACACCATATATTTT. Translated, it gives CASSEAGAGSGNTIYF. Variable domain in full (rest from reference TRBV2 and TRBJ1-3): EPEVTQTPSHQVTQMGQEVILRCVPISNHLYFYWYRQILGQKVEFLVSFYNNEISEKSEIFDDQFSVERPDGSNFTLKIRSTKLEDSAMYFCASSEAGAGSGNTIYFGEGSWLTVV.

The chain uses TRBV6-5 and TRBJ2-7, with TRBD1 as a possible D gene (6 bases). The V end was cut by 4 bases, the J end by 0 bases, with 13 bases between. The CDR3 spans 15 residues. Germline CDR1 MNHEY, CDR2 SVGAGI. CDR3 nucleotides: TGTGCCAGCAGTTTCCTCGACAGGAGCTCCTACGAGCAGTACGTC. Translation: CASSFLDRSSYEQYV.

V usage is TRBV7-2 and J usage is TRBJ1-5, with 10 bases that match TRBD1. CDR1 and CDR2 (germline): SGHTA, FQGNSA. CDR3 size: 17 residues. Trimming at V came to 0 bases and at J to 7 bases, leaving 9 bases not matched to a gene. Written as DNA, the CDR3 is TGTGCCAGCAGCTTAGCTCGTGAGGGGACAGGGGACCAGCCCCAGCATTTT. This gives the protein CASSLAREGTGDQPQHF. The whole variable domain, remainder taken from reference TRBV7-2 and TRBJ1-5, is GAGVSQSPSNKVTEKGKDVELRCDPISGHTALYWYRQSLGQGLEFLIYFQGNSAPDKSGLPSDRFSAERTGGSVSTLTIQRTQQEDSAVYLCASSLAREGTGDQPQHFGDGTRLSIL.

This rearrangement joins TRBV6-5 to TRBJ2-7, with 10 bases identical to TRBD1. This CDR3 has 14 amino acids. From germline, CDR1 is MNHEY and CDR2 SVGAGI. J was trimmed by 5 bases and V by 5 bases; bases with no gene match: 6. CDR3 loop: CASSPGQGRDEQYV. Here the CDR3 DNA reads TGTGCCAGCAGTCCGGGACAGGGGCGCGACGAGCAGTACGTC.